The 8 T cell receptor beta chains listed next were all sequenced from one sample in a study of blood T cell repertoires in COVID-19. The table came from immunoSEQ multiplex PCR; TCRdb's copy has only in-frame clones and leaves some out. The sample comprises a few hundred thousand clones, approximately 90% of which are singletons, and 6.2% rests with the top ten. Sample: peripheral blood. The receptors were sampled from a man aged 55 to 69 who had recovered from COVID-19.

V usage is TRBV30 and J usage is TRBJ1-2; no firm D call. The CDR3 loop spans 15 amino acids. Trimming left V 2 bases short and J 7 bases short, with 20 bases between. Germline CDR1 and CDR2: GTSNPN and SVGIG (reference sequence). The CDR3 is CAWSHLQAGWSGYTF. The CDR3 bases are TGTGCCTGGAGTCACCTCCAGGCGGGGTGGAGTGGCTACACCTTC. Looking up the rest from reference TRBV30 and TRBJ1-2 gives the full variable domain: SQTIHQWPATLVQPVGSPLSLECTVEGTSNPNLYWYRQAAGRGLQLLFYSVGIGQISSEVPQNLSASRPQDRQFILSSKKLLLSDSGFYLCAWSHLQAGWSGYTFGSGTRLTVV.

This chain joins TRBV19 and TRBJ1-2; 10 nucleotides line up with TRBD1. The CDR3 length is 15 residues. Germline loops: CDR1 LNHDA, CDR2 SQIVND (reference sequence). V was clipped by 6 bases and J by 4 bases; unmatched bases: 8. CDR3 in DNA: TGTGCCAGTAGCACCCCGGACAGGGGGACCTATGGCTACACCTTC. Its protein is CASSTPDRGTYGYTF.

The V call is TRBV3-1 (or the pseudogene TRBV3-2), the J call TRBJ2-1; TRBD2 agrees at 13 bases. J was trimmed by 7 bases and V by 4 bases; bases with no gene match: 10. Germline CDR1 is LGHDT and CDR2 is YNNKEL (reference sequence). The CDR3 is 17 amino acids. Here the CDR3 reads CASSPWGLAGPLNEQFF. CDR3 nucleotide sequence: TGTGCCAGCAGCCCTTGGGGACTAGCGGGACCTCTGAATGAGCAGTTCTTC.

The J gene is TRBJ1-2, the V gene TRBV7-2; a possible D gene is TRBD1 (6 bases). The CDR3 consists of 14 residues. The germline V and J ends were trimmed by 5 bases and 9 bases, with 19 bases remaining between them. The germline gives CDR1 SGHTA, CDR2 FQGNSA. CDR3 amino acids: CASSMKTGGRSYTF. The CDR3 bases are TGTGCCAGCAGCATGAAGACAGGCGGACGTAGCTACACCTTC.

This clone has only one observation. The chain is built from TRBV9 and TRBJ2-7; perhaps TRBD2 as D (5 bases). CDR3 length: 13 residues. Germline values: CDR1 SGDLS, CDR2 YYNGEE. Deletions cut 2 bases from V and 2 bases from J, with 8 bases between. CDR3 DNA: TGTGCCAGCAGCGTGGGAGTGACCTACGAGCAGTACTTC. Translation gives CASSVGVTYEQYF.

The chain recombines TRBV2 with TRBJ1-5, with a tentative D call TRBD1 (6 bases). Germline CDR1 is SNHLY and CDR2 is FYNNEI. The CDR3 is 14 residues long. V was trimmed by 8 bases and J by 6 bases, leaving 17 bases between them. The CDR3 DNA sequence: TGTGCCAGCCTTAAACAGGGTACGGGTCAGCCCCAGCATTTT. This gives the protein CASLKQGTGQPQHF.

This chain links TRBV5-1 with TRBJ2-3; TRBD1 is a possible D gene (10 bases). The CDR3 has 20 residues. Germline CDR1 is SGHRS and CDR2 is YFSETQ. V was clipped by 9 bases and J by 2 bases, with 34 bases between them. In DNA form, the CDR3 reads TGCGCCAACCACAAAGAGACAGGGGGCGCGCGGGAGGGATCCACAGATACGCAGTATTTT. This codes for CANHKETGGAREGSTDTQYF.

V and J are TRBV19 and TRBJ2-7; tentative D call: TRBD1 (5 bases). Deletions cut 5 bases from V and 4 bases from J, with 21 bases between. Germline CDR1 reads LNHDA; CDR2 reads SQIVND (reference sequence). The CDR3 has 16 residues. The CDR3 DNA reads as TGTGCCAGTAGTTCCAGGACAACTACAAGGGCATACGAGCAGTACTTC. Amino acids: CASSSRTTTRAYEQYF.